In this sample, the clone carrying this TCR beta chain turned up many times. The CDR3 length is 13 residues. The V segment lost 6 bases and the J segment 7 bases; nucleotides outside the gene matches: 8. Per the germline V gene, CDR1 is MNHNS and CDR2 is SASEGT. The data are from a study of T cells in Graves' hyperthyroidism and ophthalmopathy. The TCR beta CDR3 regions underwent amplification using RNA transcripts as the source. TCR CDR3 regions were first amplified by RT-PCR with HTBI primers. TCRdb re-analysed the multiplex PCR reads in MiXCR, keeping a single row per CDR3 protein. The data contain hundreds of thousands of distinct CDR3 sequences, around 13% of them singletons. Clinical symptoms, serum thyroxine, TRAb, thyroid ultrasound and orbital computed tomography informed diagnoses.

The chain combines TRBV6-1 with TRBJ2-7, with 8 nucleotides matching TRBD1. The sequence derives from a middle-aged woman with Graves' ophthalmopathy. Sequencing used blood. The CDR3 loop is CASRLGTGGEQYF. In nucleotides, the CDR3 is TGTGCCAGCAGGCTCGGGACAGGTGGAGAGCAGTACTTC.